This T cell receptor beta chain was identified during a study of cytomegalovirus exposure and HLA in healthy donors. Overall study findings and caveats: One variant, a missense change in DCLRE1C, was linked in a later analysis to TCR beta V- and J-gene trimming. Cytomegalovirus association was listed for 164 TCR beta chains.

The V and J ends lost 6 bases and 0 bases respectively, with 15 bases between them. Germline V gene data show CDR1 as SQVTM and CDR2 as ANQGSEA. The CDR3 has 15 amino acids. Participants comprised healthy donors of bone marrow. A multiplex PCR was run with 60 Vbeta primers and 13 Jbeta primers. Sequencing was performed with immunoSEQ multiplex PCR; in TCRdb, only in-frame clones are kept and a portion is missing. The table includes 210,000 or so clones, approximately 81% detected once. A note on this clone: Its antigen is unidentified.

The specimen sequenced was PBMCs. V and J are TRBV29-1 and TRBJ1-5; D is unresolved. This TCR was recovered from a girl aged 2-10 years in good health and CMV-seronegative. The CDR3 DNA follows: TGCAGCGTGACGGTCCGAGGAAATAGCAATCAGCCCCAGCATTTT. Protein: CSVTVRGNSNQPQHF.